There are a few counts of the clone carrying this T cell receptor (beta chain). This CDR3 spans 16 amino acids. Unmatched junction bases numbered 18, after V lost 6 bases and J lost 7 bases. CDR1 SQVTM and CDR2 ANQGSEA come from the germline V gene. These data originate in a study of cytomegalovirus exposure and HLA in healthy donors. Amplification used 60 Vbeta primers and 13 Jbeta primers. Clones were read by immunoSEQ multiplex PCR, and TCRdb kept only the in-frame ones, dropping some. The table has around 100,000 clones, approximately 66% seen once. Source material: PBMCs. This sequence was found in a woman in her forties or fifties in good health and CMV-seronegative. This chain uses TRBV29-1 with TRBJ1-2, with 9 bases lining up with TRBD1. CDR3 bases: TGCAGCGTGGACATGAGGGGACAGGGCATAACGGGTGGCTACACCTTC. This translates into CSVDMRGQGITGGYTF.